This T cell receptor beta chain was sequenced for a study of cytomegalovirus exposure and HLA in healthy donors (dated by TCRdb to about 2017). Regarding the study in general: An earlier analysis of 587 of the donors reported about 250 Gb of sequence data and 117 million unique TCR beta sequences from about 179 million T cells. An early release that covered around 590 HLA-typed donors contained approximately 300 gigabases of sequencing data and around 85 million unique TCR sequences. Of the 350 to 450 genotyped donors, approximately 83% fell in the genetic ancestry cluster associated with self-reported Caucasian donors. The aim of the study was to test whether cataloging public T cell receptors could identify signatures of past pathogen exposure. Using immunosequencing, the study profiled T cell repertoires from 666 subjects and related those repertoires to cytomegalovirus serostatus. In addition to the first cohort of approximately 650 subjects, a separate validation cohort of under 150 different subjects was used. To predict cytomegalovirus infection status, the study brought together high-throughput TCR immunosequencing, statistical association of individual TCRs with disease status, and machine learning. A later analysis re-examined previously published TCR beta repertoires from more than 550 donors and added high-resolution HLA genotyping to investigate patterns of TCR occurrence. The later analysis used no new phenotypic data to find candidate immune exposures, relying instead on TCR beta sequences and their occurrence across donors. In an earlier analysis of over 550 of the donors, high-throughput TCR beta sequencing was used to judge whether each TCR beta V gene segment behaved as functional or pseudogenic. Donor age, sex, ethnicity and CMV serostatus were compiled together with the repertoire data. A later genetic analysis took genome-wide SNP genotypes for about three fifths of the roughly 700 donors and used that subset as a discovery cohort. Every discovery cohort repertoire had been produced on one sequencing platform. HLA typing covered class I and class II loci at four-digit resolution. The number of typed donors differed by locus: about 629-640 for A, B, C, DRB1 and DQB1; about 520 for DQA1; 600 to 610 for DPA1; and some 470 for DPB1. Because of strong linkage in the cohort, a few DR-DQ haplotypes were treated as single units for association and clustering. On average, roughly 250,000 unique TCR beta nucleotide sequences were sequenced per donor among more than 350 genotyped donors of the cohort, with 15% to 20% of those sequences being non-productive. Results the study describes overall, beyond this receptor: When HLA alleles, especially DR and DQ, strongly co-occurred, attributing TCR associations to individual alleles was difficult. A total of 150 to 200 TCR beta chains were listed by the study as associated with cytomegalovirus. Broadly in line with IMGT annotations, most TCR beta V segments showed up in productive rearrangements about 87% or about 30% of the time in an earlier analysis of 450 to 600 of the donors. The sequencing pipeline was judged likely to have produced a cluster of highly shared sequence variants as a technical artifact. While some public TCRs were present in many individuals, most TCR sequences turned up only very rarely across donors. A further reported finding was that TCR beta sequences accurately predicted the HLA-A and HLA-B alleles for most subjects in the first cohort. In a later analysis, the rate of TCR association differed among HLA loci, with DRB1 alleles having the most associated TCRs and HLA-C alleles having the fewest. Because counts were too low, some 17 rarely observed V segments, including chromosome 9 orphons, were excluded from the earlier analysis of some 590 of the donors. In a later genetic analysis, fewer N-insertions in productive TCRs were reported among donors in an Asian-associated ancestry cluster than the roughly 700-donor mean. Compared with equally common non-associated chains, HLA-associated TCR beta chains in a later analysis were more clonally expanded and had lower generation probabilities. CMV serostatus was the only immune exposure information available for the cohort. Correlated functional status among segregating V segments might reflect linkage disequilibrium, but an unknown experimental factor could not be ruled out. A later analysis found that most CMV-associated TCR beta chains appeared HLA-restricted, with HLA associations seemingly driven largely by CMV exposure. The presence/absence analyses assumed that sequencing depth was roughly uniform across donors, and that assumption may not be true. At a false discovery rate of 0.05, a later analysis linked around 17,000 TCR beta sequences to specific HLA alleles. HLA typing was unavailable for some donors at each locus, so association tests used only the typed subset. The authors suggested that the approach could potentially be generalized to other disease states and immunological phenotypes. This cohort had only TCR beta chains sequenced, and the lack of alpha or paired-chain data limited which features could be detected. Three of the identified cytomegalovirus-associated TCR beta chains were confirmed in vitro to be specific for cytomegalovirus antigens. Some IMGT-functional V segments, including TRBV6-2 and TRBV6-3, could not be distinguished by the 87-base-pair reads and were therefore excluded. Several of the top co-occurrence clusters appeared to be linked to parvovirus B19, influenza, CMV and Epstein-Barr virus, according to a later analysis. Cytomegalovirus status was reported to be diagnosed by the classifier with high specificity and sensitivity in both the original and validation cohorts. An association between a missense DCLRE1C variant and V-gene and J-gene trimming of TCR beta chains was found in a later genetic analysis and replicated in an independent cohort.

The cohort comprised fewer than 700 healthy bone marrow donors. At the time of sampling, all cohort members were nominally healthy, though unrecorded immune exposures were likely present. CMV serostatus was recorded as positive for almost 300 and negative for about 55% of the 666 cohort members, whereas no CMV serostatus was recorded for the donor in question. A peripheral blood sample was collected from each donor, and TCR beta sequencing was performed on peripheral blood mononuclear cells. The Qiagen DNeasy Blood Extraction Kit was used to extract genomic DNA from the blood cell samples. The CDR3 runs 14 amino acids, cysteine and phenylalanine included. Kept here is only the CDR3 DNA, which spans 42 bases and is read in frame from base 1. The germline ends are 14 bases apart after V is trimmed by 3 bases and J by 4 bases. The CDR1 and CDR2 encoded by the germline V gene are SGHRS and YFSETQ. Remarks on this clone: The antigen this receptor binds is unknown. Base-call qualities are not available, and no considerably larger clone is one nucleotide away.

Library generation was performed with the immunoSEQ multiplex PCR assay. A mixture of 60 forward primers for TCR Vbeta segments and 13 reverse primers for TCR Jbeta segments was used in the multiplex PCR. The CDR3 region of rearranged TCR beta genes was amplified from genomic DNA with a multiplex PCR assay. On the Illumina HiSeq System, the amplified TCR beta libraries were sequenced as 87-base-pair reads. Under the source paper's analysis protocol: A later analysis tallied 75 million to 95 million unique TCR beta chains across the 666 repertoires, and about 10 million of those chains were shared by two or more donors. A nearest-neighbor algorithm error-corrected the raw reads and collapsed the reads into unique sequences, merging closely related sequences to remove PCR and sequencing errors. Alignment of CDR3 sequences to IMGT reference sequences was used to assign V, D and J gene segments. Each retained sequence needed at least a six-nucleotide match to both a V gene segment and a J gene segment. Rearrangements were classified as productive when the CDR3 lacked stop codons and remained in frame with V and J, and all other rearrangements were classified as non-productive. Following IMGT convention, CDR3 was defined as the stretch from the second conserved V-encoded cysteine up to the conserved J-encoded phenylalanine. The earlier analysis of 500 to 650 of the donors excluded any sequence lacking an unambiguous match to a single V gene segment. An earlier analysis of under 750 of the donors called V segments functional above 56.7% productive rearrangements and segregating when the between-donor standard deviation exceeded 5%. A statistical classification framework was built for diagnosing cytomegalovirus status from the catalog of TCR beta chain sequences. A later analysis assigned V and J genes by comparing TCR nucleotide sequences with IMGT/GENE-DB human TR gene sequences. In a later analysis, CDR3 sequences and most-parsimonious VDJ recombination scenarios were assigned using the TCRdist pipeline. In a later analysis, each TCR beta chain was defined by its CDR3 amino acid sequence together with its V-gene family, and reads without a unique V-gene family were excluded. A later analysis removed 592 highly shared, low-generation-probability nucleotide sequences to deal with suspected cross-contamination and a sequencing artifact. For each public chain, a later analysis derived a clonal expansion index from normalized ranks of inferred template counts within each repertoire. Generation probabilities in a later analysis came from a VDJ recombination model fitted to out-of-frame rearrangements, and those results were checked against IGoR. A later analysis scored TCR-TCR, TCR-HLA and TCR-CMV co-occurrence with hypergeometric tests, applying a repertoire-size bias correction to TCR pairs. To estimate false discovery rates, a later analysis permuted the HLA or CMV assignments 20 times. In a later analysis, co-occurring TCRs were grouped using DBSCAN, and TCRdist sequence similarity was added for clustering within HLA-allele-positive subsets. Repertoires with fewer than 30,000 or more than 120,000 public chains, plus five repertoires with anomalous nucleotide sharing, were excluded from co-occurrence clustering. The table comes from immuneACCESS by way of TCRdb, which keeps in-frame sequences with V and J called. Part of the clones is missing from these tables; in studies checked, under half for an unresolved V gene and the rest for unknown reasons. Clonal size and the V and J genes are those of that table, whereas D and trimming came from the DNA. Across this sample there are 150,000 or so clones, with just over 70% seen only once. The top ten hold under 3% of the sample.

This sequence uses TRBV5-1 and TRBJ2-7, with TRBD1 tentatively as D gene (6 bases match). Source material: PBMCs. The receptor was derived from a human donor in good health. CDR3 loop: CASSSQVQGYEQYF. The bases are TGCGCCAGCAGCTCACAAGTCCAGGGGTACGAGCAGTACTTC.